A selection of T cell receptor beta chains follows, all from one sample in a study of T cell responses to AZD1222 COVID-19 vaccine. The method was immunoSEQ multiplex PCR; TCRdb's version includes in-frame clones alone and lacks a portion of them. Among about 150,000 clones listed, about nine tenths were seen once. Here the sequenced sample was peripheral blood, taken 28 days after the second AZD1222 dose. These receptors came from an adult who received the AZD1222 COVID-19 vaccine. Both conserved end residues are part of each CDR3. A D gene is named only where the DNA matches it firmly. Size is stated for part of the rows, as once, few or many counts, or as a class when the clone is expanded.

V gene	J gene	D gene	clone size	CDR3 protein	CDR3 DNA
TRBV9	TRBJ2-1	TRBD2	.	CASSGSRLAGVGEQFF	TGTGCCAGCAGCGGTTCCCGATTAGCGGGAGTGGGTGAGCAGTTCTTC
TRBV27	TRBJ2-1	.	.	CASGSMGYNEQFF	TGTGCCAGCGGAAGTATGGGTTACAATGAGCAGTTCTTC
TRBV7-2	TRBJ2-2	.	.	CASNDPARTTPSGELFF	TGTGCCAGCAACGACCCGGCGAGGACTACCCCATCCGGGGAGCTGTTTTTT
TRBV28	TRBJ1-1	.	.	CASRSQGMDTEAFF	TGTGCCAGCAGGTCCCAGGGGATGGACACTGAAGCTTTCTTT
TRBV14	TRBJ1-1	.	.	CASSPDLYTEAFF	TGTGCCAGCAGCCCCGACTTATACACTGAAGCTTTCTTT
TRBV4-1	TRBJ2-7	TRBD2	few	CASSQVAGVDEQYF	TGCGCCAGCAGCCAAGTTGCGGGAGTTGACGAGCAGTACTTC
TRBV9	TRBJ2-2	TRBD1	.	CASSVVGGADGELFF	TGTGCCAGCAGCGTAGTAGGGGGCGCGGACGGGGAGCTGTTTTTT
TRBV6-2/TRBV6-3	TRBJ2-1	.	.	CASSYSAVNEQFF	TGTGCCAGCAGTTACTCGGCTGTCAATGAGCAGTTCTTC
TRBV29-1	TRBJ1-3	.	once	CSAAGLLSSGNTIYF	TGCAGCGCCGCCGGGCTGCTGAGCTCTGGAAACACCATATATTTT
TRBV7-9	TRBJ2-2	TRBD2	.	CAGGTSGMNTGELFF	TGTGCCGGGGGGACTAGCGGGATGAACACCGGGGAGCTGTTTTTT
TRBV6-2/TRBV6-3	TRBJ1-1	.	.	CASSRTGNPEAFF	TGTGCCAGCAGTCGCACAGGGAACCCTGAAGCTTTCTTT
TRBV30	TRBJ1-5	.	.	CAWSVGLGGRLNQPQHF	TGTGCCTGGAGTGTAGGCCTGGGGGGAAGACTTAATCAGCCCCAGCATTTT
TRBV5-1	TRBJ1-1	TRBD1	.	CASSLEGQGNTEAFF	TGCGCCAGCAGCTTGGAGGGACAGGGAAACACTGAAGCTTTCTTT
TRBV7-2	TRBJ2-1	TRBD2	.	CASSPRSWTSGNNEQFF	TGTGCCAGCAGCCCCCGGTCATGGACTAGCGGGAACAATGAGCAGTTCTTC
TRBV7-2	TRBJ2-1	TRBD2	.	CASSRGAGVVYNEQFF	TGTGCCAGCAGCCGCGGGGCGGGAGTTGTCTACAATGAGCAGTTCTTC
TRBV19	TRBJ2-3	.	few	CASTGTPGSGTQYF	TGTGCCAGTACGGGAACTCCGGGCTCGGGTACGCAGTATTTT
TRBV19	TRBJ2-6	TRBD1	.	CASSITGVTSGANVLTF	TGTGCCAGTAGTATAACAGGGGTTACCTCTGGGGCCAACGTCCTGACTTTC
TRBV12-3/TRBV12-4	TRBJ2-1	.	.	CASSFINSEQFF	TGTGCCAGCAGCTTTATAAATAGTGAGCAGTTCTTC
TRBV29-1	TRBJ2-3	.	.	CSVGAGGLSTDTQYF	TGCAGCGTTGGGGCTGGGGGATTAAGCACAGATACGCAGTATTTT
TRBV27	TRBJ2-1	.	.	CASTRSDSYNEQFF	TGTGCCAGCACCCGTTCGGACAGCTACAATGAGCAGTTCTTC
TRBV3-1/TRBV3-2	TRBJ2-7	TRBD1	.	CASSRATGGGYEQYF	TGTGCCAGCAGTCGCGCCACAGGGGGCGGCTACGAGCAGTACTTC
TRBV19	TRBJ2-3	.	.	CASKPDSTDTQYF	TGTGCCAGTAAACCGGACAGCACAGATACGCAGTATTTT
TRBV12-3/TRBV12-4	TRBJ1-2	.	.	CASSLTGIYGYTF	TGTGCCAGCAGTTTGACGGGGATTTATGGCTACACCTTC
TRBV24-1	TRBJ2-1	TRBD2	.	CATSDSGTSGRPLANEQFF	TGTGCCACCAGTGATTCTGGGACTAGCGGGAGGCCCCTTGCGAATGAGCAGTTCTTC
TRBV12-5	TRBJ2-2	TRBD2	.	CASGRGGANTGELFF	TGTGCTAGTGGGCGGGGAGGGGCGAACACCGGGGAGCTGTTTTTT
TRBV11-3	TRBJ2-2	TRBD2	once	CASSLPAGGGTGELFF	TGTGCCAGCAGCTTACCAGCGGGAGGGGGCACCGGGGAGCTGTTTTTT
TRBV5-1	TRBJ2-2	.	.	CASSLKPGLGTAGELFF	TGCGCCAGCAGCTTGAAACCGGGACTTGGTACGGCCGGGGAGCTGTTTTTT
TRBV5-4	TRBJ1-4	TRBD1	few	CASSLRTGYDEKLFF	TGTGCCAGCAGCCTCCGGACAGGGTATGATGAAAAACTGTTTTTT
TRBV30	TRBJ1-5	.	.	CAWSVGWGNQSQHF	TGTGCCTGGAGTGTAGGGTGGGGGAACCAGTCCCAGCATTTT
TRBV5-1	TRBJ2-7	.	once	CASSEPSDEQYF	TGCGCCAGCAGCGAGCCTAGTGACGAGCAGTACTTC
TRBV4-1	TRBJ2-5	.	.	CASSHHREPQGTQYF	TGCGCCAGCAGCCATCACCGGGAACCTCAGGGGACCCAGTACTTC
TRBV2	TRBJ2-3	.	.	CASSDGFATDTQYF	TGTGCCAGCAGTGATGGGTTCGCCACAGATACGCAGTATTTT
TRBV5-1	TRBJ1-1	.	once	CASSSTPPGPNTEAFF	TGCGCCAGCAGCTCAACACCCCCTGGGCCAAACACTGAAGCTTTCTTT
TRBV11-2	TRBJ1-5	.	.	CASSLVGRSYSNQPQHF	TGTGCCAGCAGCTTAGTTGGCAGGAGCTATAGCAATCAGCCCCAGCATTTT